Presented here are 16 T cell receptor beta chains from one specimen sequenced in a study of blood T cell repertoires in COVID-19. This table comes from immunoSEQ multiplex PCR, and its TCRdb copy is limited to in-frame clones, with some not included. The table has roughly 190,000 clones, approximately 86% seen once; the top ten hold about 2.2%. Sequenced: PBMCs or T cells enriched from blood (not recorded which). Receptors were obtained from a woman in her thirties who had recovered from COVID-19.

The chain links TRBV7-9 to TRBJ1-3; 7 bases are shared with TRBD1. The CDR3 sequence is 12 residues long. J lost 7 bases, V lost 5 bases, and 2 bases had no gene match. CDR1 SEHNR and CDR2 FQNEAQ come from the germline V gene (reference sequence). CDR3 sequence reads: CASSETGNTIYF. The CDR3 nucleotides are TGTGCCAGCAGCGAGACAGGGAACACCATATATTTT.

The chain uses TRBV10-3 and TRBJ1-2; TRBD1 is a possible D gene (6 bases). This CDR3 spans 11 amino acids. V was cut by 5 bases and J by 5 bases, with 6 bases left in between. From germline, CDR1 is ENHRY and CDR2 SYGVKD. CDR3 protein: CAISTGYGYTF. The DNA for the CDR3 is TGTGCCATCAGTACAGGGTATGGCTACACCTTC.

For this clone: The same CDR3 also results from other DNA sequences found in this sample. This sequence joins TRBV7-2 and TRBJ1-2; 9 bases are a match to TRBD1. V shed 3 bases and J 2 bases; nucleotides not matched to a gene: 1. CDR1 and CDR2 from the germline V gene are SGHTA and FQGNSA. The length of the CDR3 is 14 residues. This CDR3 reads CASSLDRGNYGYTF. The CDR3 DNA follows: TGTGCCAGCAGCTTGGACAGGGGAAACTATGGCTACACCTTC. The full variable domain, its missing parts supplied by reference TRBV7-2 and TRBJ1-2, is GAGVSQSPSNKVTEKGKDVELRCDPISGHTALYWYRQSLGQGLEFLIYFQGNSAPDKSGLPSDRFSAERTGGSVSTLTIQRTQQEDSAVYLCASSLDRGNYGYTFGSGTRLTVV.

The chain employs TRBV12-3 or TRBV12-4 and TRBJ1-2; 7 bases map to TRBD1. The CDR3 is made up of 13 amino acids. V gave up 5 bases and J gave up 3 bases; unmatched junction bases: 3. As DNA, the CDR3 is TGTGCCAGCAGTGCCACAGGGGACTATGGCTACACCTTC. Translated, it gives CASSATGDYGYTF.

The chain employs TRBV6-4 and TRBJ1-2, with D possibly matching TRBD1 (5 bases). The CDR3 is made up of 14 amino acids. Germline CDR1 and CDR2: MRHNA and SNTAGT. Trimming cost V 0 bases and J 4 bases, with 9 bases left between them. The CDR3 reads CASSDSTASYGYTF. The CDR3 DNA sequence: TGTGCCAGCAGTGACTCGACAGCCTCCTATGGCTACACCTTC.

The chain carries TRBV7-9 and TRBJ2-1; TRBD2 matches 10 bases. The CDR3 loop spans 18 amino acids. Per the germline V gene, CDR1 is SEHNR and CDR2 is FQNEAQ (reference sequence). The V gene end was trimmed by 2 bases and the J gene end by 5 bases; junction bases not matched to a gene: 12. CDR3 nucleotide sequence: TGTGCCAGCAGCTTAAATCCAAGTCCAGGACTAGCGGACAATGAGCAGTTCTTC. This codes for CASSLNPSPGLADNEQFF.

The chain joins TRBV7-2 to TRBJ1-2; 10 nucleotides align to TRBD1. With V trimmed by 4 bases and J by 5 bases, 4 bases remained unmatched. CDR1 and CDR2 from the germline V gene are SGHTA and FQGNSA. The CDR3 consists of 14 residues. The CDR3 is CASSSGTGAYGYTF. The CDR3 nucleotides read TGTGCCAGCAGCTCGGGGACAGGGGCATATGGCTACACCTTC.

The chain carries TRBV11-3 and TRBJ2-7; D is perhaps TRBD1 (7 bases). This CDR3 has 14 amino acids. Between the trimmed V and J ends, which lost 0 bases and 7 bases, there was a span of 13 bases. Germline-derived CDR1 and CDR2 are SGHNT and YENEEA. CDR3 DNA: TGTGCCAGCAGCTTAGATACGCAGGGGGGAGAGCAGTACTTC. It is translated as CASSLDTQGGEQYF.

This clone was seen just once. The chain is built from TRBV7-2 and TRBJ1-2; TRBD1 is a possible D gene (5 bases). Trimming shortened V by 0 bases and J by 7 bases, and 12 bases separated the two germline ends. The CDR3 has 14 amino acids. CDR1 and CDR2 from the germline V gene are SGHTA and FQGNSA. This CDR3 reads CASSLAQWRGGYTF. DNA of the CDR3: TGTGCCAGCAGCTTAGCGCAATGGAGGGGTGGCTACACCTTC. The entire variable domain, with the rest obtained from reference TRBV7-2 and TRBJ1-2, is as follows: GAGVSQSPSNKVTEKGKDVELRCDPISGHTALYWYRQSLGQGLEFLIYFQGNSAPDKSGLPSDRFSAERTGGSVSTLTIQRTQQEDSAVYLCASSLAQWRGGYTFGSGTRLTVV.

The V gene is TRBV5-1, the J gene TRBJ2-1; 9 bases fit TRBD2. Germline V CDR1 and CDR2: SGHRS, YFSETQ. The CDR3 is made up of 15 amino acids. V shed 0 bases, J shed 9 bases, and the junction held 7 bases outside the gene matches. The CDR3 bases are TGCGCCAGCAGCTTGGGGCTAGCGGGAAAGGGTGAGCAGTTCTTC. Protein product: CASSLGLAGKGEQFF.

The CDR3, as DNA: TGTGCCAGCAGCGCGGGACAGTTAAGCTCCTATAATTCACCCCTCCACTTT. It specifies CASSAGQLSSYNSPLHF. The rearrangement uses TRBV5-4 and TRBJ1-6, with 7 positions matching TRBD1. V lost 4 bases and J lost 0; bases outside the gene matches: 7. CDR1 and CDR2 from the germline V gene are SGHNT and YYREEE (reference sequence). This CDR3 has 17 amino acids.

The gene calls are TRBV7-8 and TRBJ1-6; D gene uncertain. Trimming cost V 5 bases and J 3 bases, with 8 bases left between them. The CDR3 extends over 14 amino acids. Germline CDR1 reads SGHVS; CDR2 reads FQNEAQ. The CDR3 DNA is TGTGCCAGCAGCCGACTGAGCTATAATTCACCCCTCCACTTT. Translated: CASSRLSYNSPLHF.

The V gene is TRBV7-3, the J gene TRBJ1-1; no reliable D call. The CDR3 consists of 15 residues. Germline loops: CDR1 SGHTA, CDR2 FQGTGA. The ends were cut back, 1 base at V and 0 bases at J, with 9 bases in the middle. Written as DNA, the CDR3 is TGTGCCAGCAGCTTAAACCGGGTCATGAACACTGAAGCTTTCTTT. This gives the protein CASSLNRVMNTEAFF. The variable domain in full, with the rest retrieved from reference TRBV7-3 and TRBJ1-1, is GAGVSQTPSNKVTEKGKYVELRCDPISGHTALYWYRQSLGQGPEFLIYFQGTGAADDSGLPNDRFFAVRPEGSVSTLKIQRTERGDSAVYLCASSLNRVMNTEAFFGQGTRLTVV.

The chain couples TRBV7-3 to TRBJ2-1; 9 positions agree with TRBD2. CDR3 length: 13 residues. Trimming cost V 5 bases and J 6 bases; bases outside gene matches: 2. The germline V gene encodes CDR1 SGHTA and CDR2 FQGTGA. In nucleotides, the CDR3 is TGTGCCAGCAGCGTAGCGGGAGTCAATGAGCAGTTCTTC. This encodes CASSVAGVNEQFF.

This chain links TRBV27 with TRBJ1-2; D possibly corresponds to TRBD1 (5 bases). The CDR3 covers 13 residues. Trimming took 4 bases from V and 4 from J, leaving 10 bases between them. CDR1 is MNHEY and CDR2 is SMNVEV in the germline V gene (reference sequence). The CDR3 loop is CASSSGNFYGYTF. The DNA for the CDR3 is TGTGCCAGCAGTTCAGGGAATTTCTATGGCTACACCTTC.

J is TRBJ2-2 and V is TRBV13, with D possibly matching TRBD1 (6 bases). Germline CDR1 reads PRHDT; CDR2 reads FYEKMQ (reference sequence). Trimming removed 5 bases from V and 5 bases from J, with 21 bases in between. The CDR3 consists of 17 residues. CDR3 sequence reads: CASSHLGGRGRTGELFF. The DNA for the CDR3 is TGTGCCAGCAGCCATTTGGGCGGCAGGGGACGTACCGGGGAGCTGTTTTTT.